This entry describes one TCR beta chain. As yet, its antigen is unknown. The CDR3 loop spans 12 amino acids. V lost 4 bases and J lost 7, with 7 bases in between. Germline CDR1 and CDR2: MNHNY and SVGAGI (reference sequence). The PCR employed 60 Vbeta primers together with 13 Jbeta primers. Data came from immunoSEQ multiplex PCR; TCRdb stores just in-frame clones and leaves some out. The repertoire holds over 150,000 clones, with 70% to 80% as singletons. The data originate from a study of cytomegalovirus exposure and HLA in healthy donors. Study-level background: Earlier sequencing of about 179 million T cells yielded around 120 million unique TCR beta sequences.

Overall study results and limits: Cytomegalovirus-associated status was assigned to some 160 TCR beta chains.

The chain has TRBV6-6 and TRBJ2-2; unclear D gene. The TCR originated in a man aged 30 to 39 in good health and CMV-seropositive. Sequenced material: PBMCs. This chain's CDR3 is CASSFFYGELFF. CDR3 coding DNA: TGTGCCAGCAGTTTCTTTTACGGGGAGCTGTTTTTT.